The rows below give T cell receptor beta chains drawn from one sample of a study of post-analysis software for immune sequencing data. TCRdb reprocessed the PCR reads via MiXCR and lists one record per CDR3 protein. The sample carries 700,000 to 900,000 distinct CDR3 sequences, about half recorded once. The sequenced sample was blood. The receptors were gathered from a girl under 18 with multiple sclerosis. The CDR3 runs from the conserved cysteine through the conserved F or W. Fields, in order: clone size, J gene, D gene, V gene, CDR3 protein, CDR3 DNA. D genes are given only for firm matches. Not every row has a clone size; where given, it reads once, few, many or a size class.

size: -; J: TRBJ1-1; D: -; V: TRBV28; CDR3: CAIQGSLSTEAFF; DNA: TGTGCCATTCAGGGTTCTCTGAGCACTGAAGCTTTCTTT
size: few; J: TRBJ1-4; D: -; V: TRBV29-1; CDR3: CSVEEEPNEKLFF; DNA: TGCAGCGTTGAGGAGGAACCCAATGAAAAACTGTTTTTT
size: -; J: TRBJ2-7; D: TRBD2; V: TRBV6-1; CDR3: CASSEGSGDSYEQYF; DNA: TGTGCCAGCAGTGAAGGTAGCGGGGACTCCTACGAGCAGTACTTC
size: -; J: TRBJ2-7; D: TRBD2; V: TRBV12-3/TRBV12-4; CDR3: CASSFTAGVVPYEQYF; DNA: TGTGCCAGCAGTTTCACTGCGGGAGTGGTCCCCTACGAGCAGTACTTC
size: few; J: TRBJ1-1; D: -; V: TRBV10-3; CDR3: CAISKQGWDTEAFF; DNA: TGTGCCATCAGTAAGCAGGGTTGGGACACTGAAGCTTTCTTT
size: few; J: TRBJ2-3; D: TRBD2; V: TRBV28; CDR3: CASSEVAGATDTQYF; DNA: TGTGCCAGCAGTGAAGTAGCGGGAGCAACAGATACGCAGTATTTT
size: few; J: TRBJ2-7; D: TRBD2; V: TRBV20-1; CDR3: CSAPGLAGTYEQYF; DNA: TGCAGTGCTCCGGGACTAGCGGGAACCTACGAGCAGTACTTC
size: -; J: TRBJ2-1; D: -; V: TRBV14; CDR3: CASSQGPGRRDYNEQFF; DNA: TGTGCCAGCAGCCAAGGCCCTGGGAGGCGGGATTACAATGAGCAGTTCTTC
size: -; J: TRBJ1-5; D: -; V: TRBV20-1; CDR3: CSARGGQGNNQPQHF; DNA: TGCAGTGCTAGAGGGGGTCAGGGAAACAATCAGCCCCAGCATTTT
size: -; J: TRBJ2-5; D: TRBD2; V: TRBV20-1; CDR3: CSATIGLADTQYF; DNA: TGCAGTGCTACCATCGGACTAGCGGATACCCAGTACTTC
size: -; J: TRBJ1-5; D: TRBD1; V: TRBV20-1; CDR3: CSAPRRGFGGNQPQHF; DNA: TGCAGTGCTCCCCGCAGGGGGTTTGGGGGCAATCAGCCCCAGCATTTT
size: -; J: TRBJ2-5; D: -; V: TRBV4-2; CDR3: CASSHGGVETQYF; DNA: TGTGCCAGCAGCCATGGAGGGGTAGAGACCCAGTACTTC
size: -; J: TRBJ2-1; D: TRBD2; V: TRBV29-1; CDR3: CSVGGGGYNEQVF; DNA: TGCAGCGTTGGCGGGGGGGGCTACAATGAGCAGGTCTTC
size: -; J: TRBJ2-1; D: -; V: TRBV12-3/TRBV12-4; CDR3: CASSLAGQPVGNEQFF; DNA: TGTGCCAGCAGTTTAGCAGGACAGCCTGTTGGGAATGAGCAGTTCTTC
size: few; J: TRBJ2-3; D: TRBD2; V: TRBV29-1; CDR3: CSVDRRETDTQYF; DNA: TGCAGCGTTGATCGGCGGGAGACAGATACGCAGTATTTT
size: -; J: TRBJ2-1; D: TRBD2; V: TRBV7-7; CDR3: CASSVARDLGLAGGLYNEQFF; DNA: TGTGCTAGCAGCGTCGCCAGGGACCTTGGACTAGCGGGAGGCCTCTACAATGAGCAGTTCTTC
size: -; J: TRBJ2-7; D: -; V: TRBV7-8; CDR3: CASSLGALGGNEQYF; DNA: TGTGCCAGCAGCTTAGGGGCTTTGGGGGGCAACGAGCAGTACTTC
size: few; J: TRBJ2-3; D: TRBD1; V: TRBV5-1; CDR3: CASSLVPGTGTDTQYF; DNA: TGCGCCAGCAGCTTGGTTCCCGGGACAGGGACAGATACGCAGTATTTT
size: -; J: TRBJ2-7; D: TRBD1; V: TRBV20-1; CDR3: CSASDRGTYEQYF; DNA: TGCAGTGCTAGCGACAGGGGTACCTACGAGCAGTACTTC
size: few; J: TRBJ1-2; D: -; V: TRBV12-3/TRBV12-4; CDR3: CASSPPGDGYTF; DNA: TGTGCCAGCAGTCCCCCAGGGGATGGCTACACCTTC
size: -; J: TRBJ2-1; D: -; V: TRBV7-6; CDR3: CASSSGPPGPHLVDEQFF; DNA: TGTGCCAGCAGCTCAGGGCCCCCGGGACCCCACCTTGTCGATGAGCAGTTCTTC
size: few; J: TRBJ2-1; D: -; V: TRBV4-3; CDR3: CASSQEAISSHNEQFF; DNA: TGCGCCAGCAGCCAAGAGGCGATCAGTAGCCACAATGAGCAGTTCTTC
size: -; J: TRBJ1-2; D: -; V: TRBV6-5; CDR3: CASSSTYGYTF; DNA: TGTGCCAGCAGTTCAACCTACGGCTACACCTTC
size: -; J: TRBJ2-1; D: -; V: TRBV6-5; CDR3: CASSYGPFGEQFF; DNA: TGTGCCAGCAGTTACGGGCCCTTCGGTGAGCAGTTCTTC
size: few; J: TRBJ2-7; D: -; V: TRBV7-9; CDR3: CASSIQDFPPYEQYF; DNA: TGTGCCAGCAGCATCCAGGACTTTCCTCCCTACGAGCAGTACTTC
size: -; J: TRBJ2-4; D: -; V: TRBV27; CDR3: CASSFSLSYGQYF; DNA: TGTGCCAGCAGTTTTTCATTGAGCTACGGGCAGTACTTC
size: few; J: TRBJ2-1; D: TRBD1; V: TRBV12-3/TRBV12-4; CDR3: CASSFILGDRARQKGSYNEQFF; DNA: TGTGCCAGCAGTTTCATCCTCGGCGACAGGGCCCGACAAAAAGGCTCCTACAATGAGCAGTTCTTC
size: -; J: TRBJ2-4; D: -; V: TRBV7-9; CDR3: CASSSRTEQYF; DNA: TGTGCCAGCAGCTCGAGGACTGAGCAGTACTTC
size: few; J: TRBJ2-1; D: TRBD2; V: TRBV5-5; CDR3: CASSHGLAGINNEQFF; DNA: TGTGCCAGCAGCCACGGACTAGCGGGTATTAACAATGAGCAGTTCTTC
size: -; J: TRBJ2-1; D: -; V: TRBV11-2; CDR3: CASIVGRGVESYNEQFF; DNA: TGTGCCAGCATTGTCGGGCGGGGAGTTGAGTCCTACAATGAGCAGTTCTTC
size: many; J: TRBJ2-7; D: TRBD2; V: TRBV7-9; CDR3: CASSLGSGGAYEQYF; DNA: TGTGCCAGCAGCTTAGGTAGCGGGGGAGCCTACGAGCAGTACTTC